The rows below give T cell receptor beta chains drawn from one sample of a study of shared clonotypes between healthy human individuals. Assay: immunoSEQ multiplex PCR; the TCRdb copy retains only in-frame clones and omits some. The sample yields more than 2 million clones, over 85% seen once. Sequences were obtained from naive CD8+ T cells from PBMCs. All receptors come from a man aged 18 to 30 in good health. Some clones in this sample may be carry-over from other donors' samples. CDR3s include the opening cysteine and the closing phenylalanine or tryptophan. Fields, in order: J gene, V gene, CDR3 protein.

>TRBJ1-5|TRBV27
CASSLMQGGNQPQHF
>TRBJ2-1|TRBV20-1
CSARDGREQFF
>TRBJ1-1|TRBV6-5
CASLQGTNTEAFF
>TRBJ2-1|TRBV14
CASSQDTGWSEQFF
>TRBJ2-3|TRBV13
CASSPGGRSTDTQYF
>TRBJ2-7|TRBV4-1
CASSQETNYEQYF
>TRBJ2-3|TRBV19
CASSGRGQDTQYF
>TRBJ1-1|TRBV15
CATGRAGTFTFF
>TRBJ2-5|TRBV15
CATSRGDSGETQYF
>TRBJ2-7|TRBV11-3
CASSLGGLAGDYEQYF
>TRBJ2-5|TRBV7-5
CASSLVGLETQYF
>TRBJ2-3|TRBV7-9
CASSLGLAGGPADTQYF
>TRBJ2-1|TRBV7-9
CASSLAGLAGWYNEQFF
>TRBJ2-5|TRBV15
CATSPDLTPTQYF
>TRBJ1-2|TRBV27
CASSRGTEGYTF
>TRBJ2-1|TRBV7-9
CASRTSGYNEQFF
>TRBJ2-1|TRBV7-9
CASSIRETPWHEQFF
>TRBJ2-3|TRBV11-3
CASSSTDTQYF
>TRBJ2-2|TRBV9
CASSVSPGQPNTGELFF
>TRBJ2-3|TRBV29-1
CSVGTSGSTDTQYF
>TRBJ1-4|TRBV11-2
CASSLSYSSGEKLFF
>TRBJ2-7|TRBV5-6
CASSFSSGTYEQYF
>TRBJ2-7|TRBV11-2
CASSFVAAYEQYF
>TRBJ2-3|TRBV15
CATRQGLAGPDTQYF
>TRBJ2-2|TRBV7-9
CATGQGETTGELFF
>TRBJ2-7|TRBV9
CASSVDSGDREQYF
>TRBJ2-1|TRBV28
CASSLGTSGNNEQFF
>TRBJ2-3|TRBV4-1
CASSQGWAGTDTQYF
>TRBJ1-2|TRBV7-9
CASSFGDANYGYTF
>TRBJ2-5|TRBV28
CASSFHRGQGAKETQYF
>TRBJ2-7|TRBV19
CATSPGIGYEQYF
>TRBJ1-5|TRBV5-6
CASSAGANQPQHF
>TRBJ2-5|TRBV28
CASRPGGETQYF
>TRBJ1-2|TRBV7-9
CASSLRDRGPDYGYTF
>TRBJ2-1|TRBV14
CASSQYYNEQFF
>TRBJ2-7|TRBV5-4
CASSEGGRGYEQYF
>TRBJ1-1|TRBV5-4
CASSEDRGEAFF
>TRBJ1-1|TRBV6-5
CASSYALTVTEAFF
>TRBJ2-1|TRBV29-1
CSVEDPWREGLEQFF
>TRBJ2-5|TRBV4-1
CASSVRRGSAETQYF
>TRBJ2-7|TRBV27
CASSLGGGGQYF
>TRBJ1-5|TRBV28
CASSQVPGLDQPQHF
>TRBJ2-7|TRBV19
CASSPGRGQDLYEQYF
>TRBJ2-3|TRBV28
CASSFPADRTGGPITDTQYF
>TRBJ2-7|TRBV9
CASSVAAGGSYEQYF